The subject of this entry is one TCR beta chain. Here immunoSEQ multiplex PCR was the method, and the copy in TCRdb shows in-frame clones only, minus some. The sample shows around 400,000 clones, about 88% of them seen only once. These data come from a study of blood T cell repertoires in COVID-19. Overall study: Nucleic acid was either cDNA or gDNA, and it came from T cells, B-cell-depleted T cells, or PBMCs.

The CDR3 loop spans 17 amino acids. The germline V gene encodes CDR1 LGHDT and CDR2 YNNKEL (reference sequence). V lost 8 bases to trimming and J lost 5 bases, with 28 bases between them. This sequence originates from a young woman who had been exposed to COVID-19. The sample comprised PBMCs or T cells enriched from blood (not recorded which). The chain employs TRBV3-1 (or the pseudogene TRBV3-2) and TRBJ2-7; weak D call: TRBD2 (6 bases). CDR3 sequence: CASSPIPGTYHPNEQYF. The CDR3 coding sequence is TGTGCCAGCTCCCCTATCCCCGGGACTTACCACCCGAACGAGCAGTACTTC.